This TCR beta chain was captured by sequencing in a study of CD8 T cells in ankylosing spondylitis. Broader study findings: Typical of ankylosing spondylitis blood, it appeared, was a TCR beta motif of fewer than ten highly homologous variants. There were earlier reports of some motif variants in reactive arthritis synovial fluid and blood.

This clonotype came up many times. Its antigen is not identified. CDR1 and CDR2 (germline): SGHAT, FQNNGV. This CDR3 has 14 residues. Trimming took 0 bases from V and 5 from J, leaving 10 bases between them. As the method for making TCR beta libraries, quantitative 5'-RACE with molecular barcodes was used. TCRdb itself ran the 5' RACE reads through MiXCR, one entry per CDR3 protein. Of 500,000 or so distinct CDR3 sequences listed, roughly 5.3% are singletons. The sample taken for sequencing was blood, either unsorted or a sorted T cell fraction (not recorded which). This sequence originates from a male donor with ankylosing spondylitis. The V and J genes are TRBV11-2 and TRBJ1-1; a weak D match, TRBD1 (5 bases). The CDR3 here is CASSLDPKGTEAFF. CDR3 DNA sequence: TGTGCCAGCAGCTTAGACCCTAAGGGGACTGAAGCTTTCTTT. The whole variable domain, remainder taken from reference TRBV11-2 and TRBJ1-1, is EAGVAQSPRYKIIEKRQSVAFWCNPISGHATLYWYQQILGQGPKLLIQFQNNGVVDDSQLPKDRFSAERLKGVDSTLKIQPAKLEDSAVYLCASSLDPKGTEAFFGQGTRLTVV.